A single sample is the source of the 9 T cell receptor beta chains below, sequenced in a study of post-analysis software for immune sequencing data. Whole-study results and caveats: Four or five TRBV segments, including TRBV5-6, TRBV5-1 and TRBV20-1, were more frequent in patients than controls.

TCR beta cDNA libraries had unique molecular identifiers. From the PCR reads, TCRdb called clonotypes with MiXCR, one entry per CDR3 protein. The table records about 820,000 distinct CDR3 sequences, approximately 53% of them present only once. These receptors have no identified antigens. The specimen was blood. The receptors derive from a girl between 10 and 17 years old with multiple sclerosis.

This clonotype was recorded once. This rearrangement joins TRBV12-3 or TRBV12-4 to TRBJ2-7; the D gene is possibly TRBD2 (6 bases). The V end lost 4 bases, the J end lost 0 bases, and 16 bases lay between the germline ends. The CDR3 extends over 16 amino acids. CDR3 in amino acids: CASSSRRAGSSYEQYF. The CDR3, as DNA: TGTGCCAGCAGTTCAAGGAGGGCGGGGAGCTCCTACGAGCAGTACTTC.

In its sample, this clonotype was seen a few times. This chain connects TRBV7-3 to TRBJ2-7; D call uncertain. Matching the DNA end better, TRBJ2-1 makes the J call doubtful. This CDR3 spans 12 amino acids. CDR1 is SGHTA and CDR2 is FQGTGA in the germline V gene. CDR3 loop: CASVNANLEQFF. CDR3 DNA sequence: TGTGCCAGCGTAAACGCCAATCTTGAGCAGTTCTTC.

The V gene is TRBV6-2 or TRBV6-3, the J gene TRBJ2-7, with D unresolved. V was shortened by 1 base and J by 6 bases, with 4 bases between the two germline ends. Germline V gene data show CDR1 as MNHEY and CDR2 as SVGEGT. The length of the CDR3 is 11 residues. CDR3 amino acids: CASSYFSEQYF. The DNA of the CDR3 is TGTGCCAGCAGTTACTTTTCCGAGCAGTACTTC.

CDR3 sequence reads: CASSRGQGAETQYF. In nucleotides, the CDR3 is TGCGCCAGCAGCCGGGGACAGGGAGCAGAGACCCAGTACTTC. This chain links TRBV4-1 with TRBJ2-5, with 9 bases fitting TRBD1. CDR3 size: 14 residues. Germline CDR1 and CDR2: MGHRA and YSYEKL. Germline trimming cut 4 bases from V and 4 bases from J; bases unmatched to any gene: 4.

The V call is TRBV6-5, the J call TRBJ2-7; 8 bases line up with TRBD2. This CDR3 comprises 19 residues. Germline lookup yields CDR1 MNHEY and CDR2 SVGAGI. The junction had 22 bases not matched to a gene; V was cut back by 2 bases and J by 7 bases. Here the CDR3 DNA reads TGTGCCAGCAGTTACAACCCGCACTGGAGGCGGGAGGCGTACAATGAGCAGTACTTC. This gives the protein CASSYNPHWRREAYNEQYF.

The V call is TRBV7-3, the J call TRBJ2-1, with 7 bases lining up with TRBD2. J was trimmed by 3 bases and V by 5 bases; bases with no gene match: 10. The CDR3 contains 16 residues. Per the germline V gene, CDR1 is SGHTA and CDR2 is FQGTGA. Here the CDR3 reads CASSPQVGTNYNEQFF. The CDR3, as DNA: TGTGCCAGCAGCCCCCAAGTAGGGACTAACTACAATGAGCAGTTCTTC.

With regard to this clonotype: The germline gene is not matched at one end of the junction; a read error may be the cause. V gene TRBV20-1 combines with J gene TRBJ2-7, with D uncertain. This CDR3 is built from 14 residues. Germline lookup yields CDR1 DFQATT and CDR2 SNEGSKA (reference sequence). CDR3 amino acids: CRARDPGPGYEQYF. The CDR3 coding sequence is TGCAGGGCTAGAGATCCAGGACCGGGCTACGAGCAGTACTTC.

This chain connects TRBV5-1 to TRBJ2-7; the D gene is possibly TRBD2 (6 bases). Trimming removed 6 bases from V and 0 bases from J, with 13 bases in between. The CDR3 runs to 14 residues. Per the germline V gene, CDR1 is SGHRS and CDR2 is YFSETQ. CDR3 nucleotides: TGCGCCAGCATGGAGGGCCGATACTCCTACGAGCAGTACTTC. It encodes CASMEGRYSYEQYF.

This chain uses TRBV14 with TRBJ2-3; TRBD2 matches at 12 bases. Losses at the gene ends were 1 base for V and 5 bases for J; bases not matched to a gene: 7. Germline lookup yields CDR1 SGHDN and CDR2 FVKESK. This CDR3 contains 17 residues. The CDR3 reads CASSQAGTSGLGDTQYF. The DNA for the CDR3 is TGTGCCAGCAGCCAAGCTGGGACTAGCGGGCTGGGAGATACGCAGTATTTT.